This entry features one T cell receptor beta chain sequence. This entry belongs to a study of blood T cell repertoires in COVID-19. Here immunoSEQ multiplex PCR was the method, and the copy in TCRdb shows in-frame clones only, minus some. This table has 85,000 or so clones, 90% to 95% appearing once. The specimen sequenced was peripheral blood. The TCR originated in a human donor with active COVID-19. The donor label of this sample is uncertain.

Here the CDR3 DNA reads TGTGCCAGCAGTTACAGGGAAGAGACCCAGTACTTC. Translating gives CASSYREETQYF. The chain couples TRBV12-3 or TRBV12-4 to TRBJ2-5, with D possibly TRBD1 on 6 matching bases. V shed 4 bases and J shed 3 bases, with 6 bases lying between them. This CDR3 is built from 12 residues.